The 8 T cell receptor beta chains below come from one sample, sequenced in a study of CD8 T cells in Susac syndrome. Roughly 0.45 to 1 ug RNA was reverse transcribed with random hexamers. TCRdb re-called the immunoSEQ multiplex PCR reads through MiXCR, storing one row per CDR3 protein. The table lists about 200,000 distinct CDR3 sequences, roughly nine tenths of them singletons. Sequencing used CD4+ T cells from PBMCs. Receptors originate from a human donor with Susac syndrome.

The chain uses TRBV30 and TRBJ1-2; D not certain. V lost 3 bases and J 8 bases, leaving 19 bases between the germline ends. CDR3 length: 14 residues. Germline-derived CDR1 and CDR2 are GTSNPN and SVGIG (reference sequence). In DNA, the CDR3 is TGTGCCTGGAGCGGCCGGGGTCCTTCGGCGGGCTACACCTTC. This translates into CAWSGRGPSAGYTF.

The gene calls are TRBV7-2 and TRBJ2-7; 11 bases line up with TRBD1. CDR1 is SGHTA and CDR2 is FQGNSA in the germline V gene. Trimming removed 5 bases from V and 0 bases from J; junction bases left unmatched: 3. The CDR3 sequence is 15 residues long. The CDR3, as DNA: TGTGCCAGCAGCCGGACAGGGGGCGGCTCCTACGAGCAGTACTTC. This codes for CASSRTGGGSYEQYF.

The chain has TRBV28 and TRBJ1-2; 7 positions match TRBD1. The CDR3 sequence is 11 residues long. From germline, CDR1 is MDHEN and CDR2 SYDVKM. The junction had 8 bases not matched to a gene; V was cut back by 11 bases and J by 8 bases. This chain's CDR3 is CASQGRWGYTF. The CDR3 DNA reads TGTGCCTCACAGGGGAGGTGGGGCTACACCTTC.

The chain joins TRBV5-1 to TRBJ2-5; 7 bases map to TRBD1. The germline CDR1 and CDR2 sequences are SGHRS and YFSETQ. CDR3 length: 13 residues. The V gene end was trimmed by 4 bases and the J gene end by 1 base; junction bases not matched to a gene: 1. The CDR3 nucleotides are TGCGCCAGCAGCGGGGACAGCCAAGAGACCCAGTACTTC. Translating it yields CASSGDSQETQYF.

This clonotype was detected a few times. The rearrangement links TRBV27 to TRBJ2-7, with TRBD1 matching 8 bases. CDR1 and CDR2 from the germline V gene are MNHEY and SMNVEV (reference sequence). The V segment lost 2 bases and the J segment 4 bases; nucleotides outside the gene matches: 1. The CDR3 spans 13 residues. CDR3 protein: CASSLDRGYEQYF. The CDR3 DNA follows: TGTGCCAGCAGTTTAGACAGGGGATACGAGCAGTACTTC.

The chain couples TRBV20-1 to TRBJ1-2, with 7 nucleotides matching TRBD1. Trimming cost V 5 bases and J 5 bases; bases outside gene matches: 11. Germline V CDR1 and CDR2: DFQATT, SNEGSKA (reference sequence). The CDR3 has 14 residues. The CDR3 region is CSAPGQQGLYGYTF. The CDR3 DNA reads TGCAGTGCTCCAGGTCAACAGGGGCTATATGGCTACACCTTC.

The CDR3 region has the DNA TGTGCCAGCAGCCAAGATCTGGGAGGGAGAGGGCGAGAGACCCAGTACTTC. This sequence encodes CASSQDLGGRGRETQYF. The chain is built from TRBV14 and TRBJ2-5, with 7 positions matching TRBD2. There are 17 residues in the CDR3. Unmatched junction bases numbered 11, after V lost 0 bases and J lost 4 bases. Germline CDR1 is SGHDN and CDR2 is FVKESK.

The chain carries TRBV20-1 and TRBJ2-1; either TRBD1 or TRBD2 may supply D (5 bases each). V dropped 3 bases and J dropped 12 bases, with 15 bases sitting between them. Germline lookup yields CDR1 DFQATT and CDR2 SNEGSKA (reference sequence). This CDR3 has 12 amino acids. The CDR3 region is CSARFREKGQFF. CDR3 sequence (DNA): TGCAGTGCTAGGTTCAGGGAGAAGGGGCAGTTCTTC.